This T cell receptor (beta chain) was documented in a study of cytomegalovirus exposure and HLA in healthy donors. Overall study results and limits: Certain sequence variants were highly shared and formed a cluster, and this cluster was likely a sequencing artifact.

A word on this clone: Its antigen is not known.

In the PCR, 60 Vbeta and 13 Jbeta primers were used. Profiled with immunoSEQ multiplex PCR; TCRdb holds only in-frame clones, not every one. The profile shows some 150,000 clones, about 75% of them singletons. The TCR was taken from a man between 18 and 29 years old in good health and CMV-seronegative. Sequenced input: PBMCs.

Here the CDR3 DNA reads TGCGCCAGCAGCCAAGATATCGACAGGGGGCACGTATACGAGCAGTACTTC. Translating it yields CASSQDIDRGHVYEQYF. This chain connects TRBV4-1 to TRBJ2-7; the match to TRBD1 covers 10 bases. Per the germline V gene, CDR1 is MGHRA and CDR2 is YSYEKL. CDR3 length: 17 residues. J was trimmed by 4 bases and V by 0 bases; bases with no gene match: 9.